The rows below give T cell receptor beta chains drawn from one sample of a study of beta chain features in type 1 diabetes. Data came from immunoSEQ multiplex PCR; TCRdb stores just in-frame clones and leaves some out. In the table there are hundreds of thousands of clones, around 15% of which are singletons. Sequencing input: central memory CD4+ T cells from blood. All receptors derive from a young man in good health. Each CDR3 is given with its conserved first and last residue. The order of the fields is V gene, D gene, J gene, clone size, CDR3 protein, CDR3 DNA. D genes are given only for firm matches. Size values are once, few and many counts, or a class for expanded clones, and some rows have none.

>TRBV4-3|NA|TRBJ1-1|NA
CASSQDRGTEAFF
TGCGCCAGCAGCCAAGATAGGGGGACTGAAGCTTTCTTT
>TRBV9|NA|TRBJ2-5|NA
CASSASFQGGGETQYF
TGTGCCAGCAGCGCCAGCTTTCAGGGAGGAGGAGAGACCCAGTACTTC
>TRBV11-2|NA|TRBJ2-5|few
CASSSWDWGQETQYF
TGTGCCAGCAGCTCCTGGGACTGGGGCCAAGAGACCCAGTACTTC
>TRBV14|NA|TRBJ1-5|NA
CASSQDNEGIILDSNQPQHF
TGTGCCAGCAGCCAAGATAACGAAGGTATTATTTTGGATAGCAATCAGCCCCAGCATTTT
>TRBV4-2|NA|TRBJ2-3|NA
CASSHDTAVFNTDTQYF
TGTGCCAGCAGCCATGACACAGCAGTCTTCAACACAGATACGCAGTATTTT
>TRBV4-3|NA|TRBJ1-1|NA
CASSQNLRATEAFF
TGCGCCAGCAGCCAAAATTTGAGGGCCACTGAAGCTTTCTTT
>TRBV14|NA|TRBJ2-6|many
CASSPLGGANVLTF
TGTGCCAGCAGTCCGTTGGGGGGGGCCAACGTCCTGACTTTC
>TRBV5-1|TRBD2|TRBJ2-3|NA
CASSTASGSDTQYF
TGCGCCAGCAGCACTGCTAGCGGGAGTGATACGCAGTATTTT
>TRBV6-6|TRBD1|TRBJ2-2|NA
CASSSQGETGELFF
TGTGCCAGCAGTTCCCAGGGGGAAACCGGGGAGCTGTTTTTT
>TRBV7-8|TRBD1|TRBJ1-1|NA
CASSSGQGALNTEAFF
TGTGCCAGCAGCTCAGGACAGGGGGCGCTGAACACTGAAGCTTTCTTT
>TRBV7-9|TRBD2|TRBJ2-3|few
CASSLAGGPVDTQYF
TGTGCCAGCAGCTTAGCGGGAGGGCCGGTAGATACGCAGTATTTT
>TRBV6-6|TRBD1|TRBJ1-1|few
CASGQGVNTEAFF
TGTGCCAGCGGACAGGGGGTCAACACTGAAGCTTTCTTT
>TRBV15|TRBD1|TRBJ1-5|NA
CATSRVQGMGNQPQHF
TGTGCCACCAGCAGAGTACAGGGGATGGGCAATCAGCCCCAGCATTTT
>TRBV11-2|NA|TRBJ2-7|NA
CASSLVHSRVRDYEQYF
TGTGCCAGCAGCTTAGTCCATTCCAGGGTCAGGGACTACGAGCAGTACTTC
>TRBV7-2|NA|TRBJ1-3|few
CASSLAGGIGNTIYF
TGTGCCAGCAGCTTAGCCGGGGGGATTGGAAACACCATATATTTT